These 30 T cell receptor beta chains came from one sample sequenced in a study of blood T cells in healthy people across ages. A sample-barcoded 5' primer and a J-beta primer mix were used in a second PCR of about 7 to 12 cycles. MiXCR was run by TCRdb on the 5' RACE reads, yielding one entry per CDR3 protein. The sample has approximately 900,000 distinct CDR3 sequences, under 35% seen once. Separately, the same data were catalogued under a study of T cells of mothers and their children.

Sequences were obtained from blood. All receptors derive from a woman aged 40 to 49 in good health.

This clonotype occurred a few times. CDR3 region: CASSFRGIGGPDTQYF. The CDR3 nucleotides read TGTGCCAGCAGCTTCAGAGGTATAGGGGGCCCAGATACGCAGTATTTT. The rearrangement joins TRBV7-2 to TRBJ2-3; 7 bases align to TRBD1. Germline CDR1 and CDR2: SGHTA and FQGNSA. This CDR3 comprises 16 residues. V was clipped by 3 bases and J by 4 bases; unmatched bases: 10. The full variable domain, completed using reference TRBV7-2 and TRBJ2-3, is GAGVSQSPSNKVTEKGKDVELRCDPISGHTALYWYRQSLGQGLEFLIYFQGNSAPDKSGLPSDRFSAERTGGSVSTLTIQRTQQEDSAVYLCASSFRGIGGPDTQYFGPGTRLTVL.

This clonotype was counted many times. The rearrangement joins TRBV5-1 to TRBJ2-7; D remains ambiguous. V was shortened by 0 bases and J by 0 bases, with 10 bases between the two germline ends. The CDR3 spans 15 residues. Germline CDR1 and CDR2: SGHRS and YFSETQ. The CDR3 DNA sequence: TGCGCCAGCAGCTTGGGACGTGTGAGCTCCTACGAGCAGTACTTC. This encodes CASSLGRVSSYEQYF.

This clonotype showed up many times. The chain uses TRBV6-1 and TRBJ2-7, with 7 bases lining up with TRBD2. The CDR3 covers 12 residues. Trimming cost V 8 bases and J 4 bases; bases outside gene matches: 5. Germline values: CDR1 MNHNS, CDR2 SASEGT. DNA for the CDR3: TGTGCCAGCTCGGGACTACAATACGAGCAGTACTTC. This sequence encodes CASSGLQYEQYF.

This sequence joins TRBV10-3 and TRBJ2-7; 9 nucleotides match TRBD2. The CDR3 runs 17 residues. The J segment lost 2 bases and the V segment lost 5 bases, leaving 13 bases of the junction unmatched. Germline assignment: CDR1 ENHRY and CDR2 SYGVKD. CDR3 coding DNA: TGTGCCATCAGTCTTGGGGCGGGGGGGCCCAGGGCCTACGAGCAGTACTTC. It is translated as CAISLGAGGPRAYEQYF.

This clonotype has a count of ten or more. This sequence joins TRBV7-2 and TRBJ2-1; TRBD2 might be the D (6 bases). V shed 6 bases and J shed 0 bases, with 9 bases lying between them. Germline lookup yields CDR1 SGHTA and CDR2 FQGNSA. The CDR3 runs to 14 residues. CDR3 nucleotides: TGTGCCAGCAGTATGGGGGGCTCCTACAATGAGCAGTTCTTC. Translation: CASSMGGSYNEQFF. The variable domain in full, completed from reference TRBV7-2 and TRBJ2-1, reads GAGVSQSPSNKVTEKGKDVELRCDPISGHTALYWYRQSLGQGLEFLIYFQGNSAPDKSGLPSDRFSAERTGGSVSTLTIQRTQQEDSAVYLCASSMGGSYNEQFFGPGTRLTVL.

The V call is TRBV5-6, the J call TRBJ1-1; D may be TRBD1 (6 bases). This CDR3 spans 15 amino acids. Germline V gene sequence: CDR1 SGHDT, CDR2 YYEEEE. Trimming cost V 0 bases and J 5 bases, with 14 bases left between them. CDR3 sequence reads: CASSLDGGLTTEAFF. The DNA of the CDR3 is TGTGCCAGCAGCTTGGATGGGGGCTTGACAACTGAAGCTTTCTTT.

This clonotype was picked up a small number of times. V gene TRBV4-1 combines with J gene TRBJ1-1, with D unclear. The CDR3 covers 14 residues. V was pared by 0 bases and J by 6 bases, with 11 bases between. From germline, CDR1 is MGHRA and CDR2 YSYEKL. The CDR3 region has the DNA TGCGCCAGCAGCCAAGATAGTCAGGTCCCTGAAGCTTTCTTT. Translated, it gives CASSQDSQVPEAFF.

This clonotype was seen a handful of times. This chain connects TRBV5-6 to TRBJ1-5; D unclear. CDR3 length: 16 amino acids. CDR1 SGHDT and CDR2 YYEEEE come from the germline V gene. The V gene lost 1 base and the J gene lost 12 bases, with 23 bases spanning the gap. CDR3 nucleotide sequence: TGTGCCAGCAGCTTGTTCTCGGTATCATCAGCCCGGCGCCAGCATTTT. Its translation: CASSLFSVSSARRQHF.

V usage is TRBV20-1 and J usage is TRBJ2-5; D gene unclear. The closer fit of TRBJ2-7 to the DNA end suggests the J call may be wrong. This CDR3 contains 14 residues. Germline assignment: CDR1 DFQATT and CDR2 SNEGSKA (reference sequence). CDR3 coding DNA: TGCAGTGCTAGAAAGACACAGCCGTGGGACGAGCAGTACTTC. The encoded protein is CSARKTQPWDEQYF.

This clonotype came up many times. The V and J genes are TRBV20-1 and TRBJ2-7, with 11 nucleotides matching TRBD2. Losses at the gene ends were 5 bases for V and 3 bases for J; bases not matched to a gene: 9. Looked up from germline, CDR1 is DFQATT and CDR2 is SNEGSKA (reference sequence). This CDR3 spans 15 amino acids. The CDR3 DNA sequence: TGCAGTGCTCGAGCAGGTGGGACTAGCGGCTACGAGCAGTACTTC. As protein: CSARAGGTSGYEQYF.

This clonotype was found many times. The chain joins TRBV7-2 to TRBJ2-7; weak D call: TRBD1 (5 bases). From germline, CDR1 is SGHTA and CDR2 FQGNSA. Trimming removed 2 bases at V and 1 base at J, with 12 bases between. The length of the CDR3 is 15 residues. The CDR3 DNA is TGTGCCAGCAGCTTACAAGCAGACAGATCCTACGAGCAGTACTTC. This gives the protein CASSLQADRSYEQYF.

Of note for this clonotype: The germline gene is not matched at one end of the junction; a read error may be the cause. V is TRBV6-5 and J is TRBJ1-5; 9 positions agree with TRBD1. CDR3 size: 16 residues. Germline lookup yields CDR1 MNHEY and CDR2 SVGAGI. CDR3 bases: TGTGCCGGCAGTTACAAGGGGACAGGGCCAAATCAGCCCCAGCATTTT. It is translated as CAGSYKGTGPNQPQHF.

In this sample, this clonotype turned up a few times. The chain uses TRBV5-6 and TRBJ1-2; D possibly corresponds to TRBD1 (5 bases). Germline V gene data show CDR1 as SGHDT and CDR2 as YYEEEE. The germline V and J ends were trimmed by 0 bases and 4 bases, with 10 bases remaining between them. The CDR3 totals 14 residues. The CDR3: CASSLVGASYGYTF. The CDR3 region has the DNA TGTGCCAGCAGCTTGGTAGGGGCCAGCTATGGCTACACCTTC.

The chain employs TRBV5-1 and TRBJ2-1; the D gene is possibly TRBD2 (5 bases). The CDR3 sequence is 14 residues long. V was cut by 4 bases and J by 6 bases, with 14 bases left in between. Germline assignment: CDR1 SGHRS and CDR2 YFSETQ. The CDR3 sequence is CASSGRTGSNEQFF. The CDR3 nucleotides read TGCGCCAGCAGCGGTCGGACTGGCAGCAATGAGCAGTTCTTC.

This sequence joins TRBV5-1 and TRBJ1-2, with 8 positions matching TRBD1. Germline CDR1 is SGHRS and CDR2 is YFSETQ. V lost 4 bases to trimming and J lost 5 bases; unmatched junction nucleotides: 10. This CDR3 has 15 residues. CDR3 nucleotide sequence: TGCGCCAGCAGCCTCGACAGGGGAGGACGTTATGGCTACACCTTC. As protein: CASSLDRGGRYGYTF.

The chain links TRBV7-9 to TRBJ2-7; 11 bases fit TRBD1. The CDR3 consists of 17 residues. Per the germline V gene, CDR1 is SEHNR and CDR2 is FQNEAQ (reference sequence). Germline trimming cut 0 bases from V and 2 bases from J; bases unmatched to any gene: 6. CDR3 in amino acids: CASSLALRTGGTYEQYF. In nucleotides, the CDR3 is TGTGCCAGCAGCTTAGCGCTACGGACAGGGGGCACCTACGAGCAGTACTTC.

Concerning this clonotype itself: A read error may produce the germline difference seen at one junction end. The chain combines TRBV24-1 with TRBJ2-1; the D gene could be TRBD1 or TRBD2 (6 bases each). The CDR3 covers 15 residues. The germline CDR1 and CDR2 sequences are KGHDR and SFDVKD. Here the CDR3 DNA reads TGTGCCACCAGTGATAAAGGGGGGCGGTACAATGAGCCGTTCTTC. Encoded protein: CATSDKGGRYNEPFF.

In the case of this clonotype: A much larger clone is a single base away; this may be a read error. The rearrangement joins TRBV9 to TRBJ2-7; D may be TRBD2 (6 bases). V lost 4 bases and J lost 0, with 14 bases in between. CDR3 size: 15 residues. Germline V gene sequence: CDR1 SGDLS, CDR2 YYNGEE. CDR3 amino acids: CASSTAGSSSYEQYF. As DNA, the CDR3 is TGTGCCAGCAGCACCGCCGGGAGCAGCTCCTACGAGCAGTACTTC.

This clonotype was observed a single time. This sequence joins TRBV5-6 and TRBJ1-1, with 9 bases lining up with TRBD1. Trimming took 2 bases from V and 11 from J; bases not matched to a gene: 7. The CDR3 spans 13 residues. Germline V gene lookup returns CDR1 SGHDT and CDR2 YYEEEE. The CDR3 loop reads CASSLPQGAGAFF. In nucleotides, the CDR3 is TGTGCCAGCAGCTTACCACAGGGGGCAGGGGCTTTCTTT.

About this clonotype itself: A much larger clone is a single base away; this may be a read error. The CDR3 nucleotides read TGTGCCAGCAGCTTAAGCCCCCCCGAACAGGGGACTAACAATGAGCAGTTCTTC. Amino acid sequence: CASSLSPPEQGTNNEQFF. This chain connects TRBV7-3 to TRBJ2-1; D tentatively fits TRBD1 or TRBD2 (7 bases each). The germline V and J ends were trimmed by 1 base and 5 bases, with 21 bases remaining between them. The CDR3 has 18 residues. Germline V gene lookup returns CDR1 SGHTA and CDR2 FQGTGA.

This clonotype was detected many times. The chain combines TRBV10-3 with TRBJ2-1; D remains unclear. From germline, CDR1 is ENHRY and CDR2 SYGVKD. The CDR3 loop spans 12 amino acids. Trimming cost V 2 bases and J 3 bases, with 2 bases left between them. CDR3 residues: CAISEDYNEQFF. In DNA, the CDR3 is TGTGCCATCAGTGAGGACTACAATGAGCAGTTCTTC.

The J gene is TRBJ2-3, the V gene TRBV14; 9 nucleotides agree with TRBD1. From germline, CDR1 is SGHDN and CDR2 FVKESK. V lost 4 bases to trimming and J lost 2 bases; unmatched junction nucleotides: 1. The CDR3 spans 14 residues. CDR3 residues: CASSRTGDTDTQYF. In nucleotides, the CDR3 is TGTGCCAGCAGCCGGACAGGGGACACAGATACGCAGTATTTT.

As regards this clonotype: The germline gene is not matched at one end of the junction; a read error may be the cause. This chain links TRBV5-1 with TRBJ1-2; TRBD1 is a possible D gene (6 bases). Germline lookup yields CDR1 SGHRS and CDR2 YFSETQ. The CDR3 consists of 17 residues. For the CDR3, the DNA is TGCGCCAGCAGTTTGGAGGGGTCGGGGGCGCGGTTCTATGGCTACACCTTC. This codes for CASSLEGSGARFYGYTF.

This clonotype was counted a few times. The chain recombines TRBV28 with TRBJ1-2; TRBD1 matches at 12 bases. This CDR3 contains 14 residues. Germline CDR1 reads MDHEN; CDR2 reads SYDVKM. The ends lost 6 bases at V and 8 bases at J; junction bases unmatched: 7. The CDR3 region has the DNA TGTGCCAGCAGAGCCGGGACAGGGGGCCGGGGCTACACCTTC. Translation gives CASRAGTGGRGYTF.

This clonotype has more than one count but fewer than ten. CDR3 loop: CASRGGGGTQETQYF. As DNA, the CDR3 is TGTGCCAGCCGGGGCGGCGGGGGGACCCAAGAGACCCAGTACTTC. This chain connects TRBV2 to TRBJ2-5; 8 bases match TRBD2. The CDR3 sequence is 15 residues long. V lost 8 bases to trimming and J lost 1 base; unmatched junction nucleotides: 9. The germline V gene has CDR1 SNHLY and CDR2 FYNNEI. Using reference TRBV2 and TRBJ2-5 for the parts outside the CDR3, the full variable domain is EPEVTQTPSHQVTQMGQEVILRCVPISNHLYFYWYRQILGQKVEFLVSFYNNEISEKSEIFDDQFSVERPDGSNFTLKIRSTKLEDSAMYFCASRGGGGTQETQYFGPGTRLLVL.

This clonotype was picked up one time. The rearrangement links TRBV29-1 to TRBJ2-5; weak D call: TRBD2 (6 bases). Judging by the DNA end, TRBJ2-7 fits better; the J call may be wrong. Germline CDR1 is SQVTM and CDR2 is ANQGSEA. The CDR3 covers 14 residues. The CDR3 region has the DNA TGCAGCGTTGCGAAACTGGGCGGGGTCTGCGAGCAGTACTTC. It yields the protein CSVAKLGGVCEQYF.

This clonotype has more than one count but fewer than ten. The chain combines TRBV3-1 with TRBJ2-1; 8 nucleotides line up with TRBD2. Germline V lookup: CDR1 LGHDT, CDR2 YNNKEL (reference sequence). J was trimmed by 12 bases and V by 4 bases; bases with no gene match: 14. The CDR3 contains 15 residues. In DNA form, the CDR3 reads TGTGCCAGCAGCCTTGCTAGCGGGCGGAAGATGGGGCAGTTCTTC. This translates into CASSLASGRKMGQFF.

The CDR3 DNA follows: TGTGCCAGCTCACCACAAGGACAGGGAATGAACACTGAAGCTTTCTTT. Translation: CASSPQGQGMNTEAFF. The chain employs TRBV18 and TRBJ1-1, with 8 bases matching TRBD1. Losses at the gene ends were 1 base for V and 0 bases for J; bases not matched to a gene: 4. Germline-derived CDR1 and CDR2 are KGHSH and LQKENI. The length of the CDR3 is 16 residues.

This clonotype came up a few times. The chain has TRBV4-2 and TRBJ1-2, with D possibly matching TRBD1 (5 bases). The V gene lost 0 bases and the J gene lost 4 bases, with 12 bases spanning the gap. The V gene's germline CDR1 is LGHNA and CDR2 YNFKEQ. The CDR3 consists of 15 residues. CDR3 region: CASSQDTGRGYGYTF. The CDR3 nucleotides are TGTGCCAGCAGCCAAGATACGGGGCGCGGCTATGGCTACACCTTC.

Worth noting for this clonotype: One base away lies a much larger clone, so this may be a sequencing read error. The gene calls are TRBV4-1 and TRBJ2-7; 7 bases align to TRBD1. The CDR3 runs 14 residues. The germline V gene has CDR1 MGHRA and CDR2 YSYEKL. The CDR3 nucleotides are TGCGCCTCCAACTGGGGGACAGACAGCTACGAGCAGGACTTC. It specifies CASNWGTDSYEQDF.